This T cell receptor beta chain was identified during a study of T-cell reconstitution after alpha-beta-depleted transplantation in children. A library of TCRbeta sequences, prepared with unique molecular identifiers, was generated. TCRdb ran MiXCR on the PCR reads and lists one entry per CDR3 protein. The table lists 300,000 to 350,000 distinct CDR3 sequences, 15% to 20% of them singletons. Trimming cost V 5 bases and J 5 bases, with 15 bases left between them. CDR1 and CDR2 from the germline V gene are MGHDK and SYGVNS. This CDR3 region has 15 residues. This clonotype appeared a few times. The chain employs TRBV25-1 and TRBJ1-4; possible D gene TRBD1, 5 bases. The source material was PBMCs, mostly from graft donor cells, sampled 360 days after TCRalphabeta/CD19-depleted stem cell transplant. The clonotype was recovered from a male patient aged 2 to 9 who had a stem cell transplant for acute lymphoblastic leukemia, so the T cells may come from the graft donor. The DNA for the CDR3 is TGTGCCAGCAGTTCCTACGGGGCCGGGAATGAAAAACTGTTTTTT. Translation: CASSSYGAGNEKLFF.